These T cell receptor beta chains were read from a single sample in a study of CD8+ T cells in alopecia areata. Profiled with immunoSEQ multiplex PCR; TCRdb holds only in-frame clones, not every one. The data contain 150,000 to 200,000 clones, around 58% of them singletons. The material was CD8+ T cells sorted from blood, obtained at week 24, from a patient treated with tofacitinib. Receptors were obtained from a human donor with alopecia areata. Each CDR3 is given with its conserved first and last residue. A D gene is named only where the DNA matches it firmly. A row's size may be missing; if present it is once, few, many or a size class.

length	J	D	size	V	CDR3	DNA
13	TRBJ2-3	NA	NA	TRBV2	CASRPRSTDTQYF	TGTGCCAGCCGTCCGAGGAGCACAGATACGCAGTATTTT
15	TRBJ1-6	TRBD1	NA	TRBV4-1	CASSQVHRGDSPLHF	TGCGCCAGCAGCCAAGTTCACAGGGGCGATTCACCCCTCCACTTT
16	TRBJ2-7	NA	NA	TRBV15	CATSRDWSTYSYEQYF	TGTGCCACCAGCAGAGATTGGAGCACTTACTCCTACGAGCAGTACTTC
15	TRBJ1-2	TRBD1	NA	TRBV7-2	CASSFIRTGPYGYTF	TGTGCCAGCAGTTTCATCCGGACAGGGCCCTATGGCTACACCTTC
13	TRBJ2-5	NA	NA	TRBV5-6	CATCFSGRETQYF	TGTGCCACCTGTTTCTCCGGGAGAGAGACCCAGTACTTC
14	TRBJ1-6	NA	NA	TRBV27	CASSLGEYNSPLHF	TGTGCCAGCAGTTTAGGGGAATATAATTCACCCCTCCACTTT
13	TRBJ2-2	NA	NA	TRBV10-3	CAIRTPNTGELFF	TGTGCCATCAGGACACCGAACACCGGGGAGCTGTTTTTT
15	TRBJ1-1	NA	NA	TRBV11-2	CASSLVPGADTEAFF	TGTGCCAGCAGCTTAGTCCCAGGGGCGGACACTGAAGCTTTCTTT
13	TRBJ1-4	NA	NA	TRBV5-6	CASSLGQPGRLFF	TGTGCCAGCAGCTTGGGACAGCCTGGTAGACTGTTTTTT
15	TRBJ1-1	NA	NA	TRBV9	CASSVHPGGSTEAFF	TGTGCCAGCAGCGTCCATCCGGGAGGGAGCACTGAAGCTTTCTTT
14	TRBJ1-1	NA	NA	TRBV5-1	CASSSSGQNTEAFF	TGCGCCAGCAGCTCATCGGGACAGAACACTGAAGCTTTCTTT
16	TRBJ2-1	TRBD2	NA	TRBV30	CAWSAMSGGADNEQFF	TGTGCCTGGAGTGCAATGAGCGGGGGGGCTGACAATGAGCAGTTCTTC
11	TRBJ2-7	NA	NA	TRBV7-9	CASSSTYEQYF	TGTGCCAGCAGCTCGACTTACGAGCAGTACTTC
15	TRBJ2-7	TRBD1	few	TRBV28	CASSPSGTGLHEQYF	TGTGCCAGCAGTCCCTCCGGGACAGGGCTCCACGAGCAGTACTTC
15	TRBJ2-2	NA	NA	TRBV7-9	CASSLAQAQTGELFF	TGTGCCAGCAGCTTAGCCCAGGCACAAACCGGGGAGCTGTTTTTT
14	TRBJ1-5	NA	NA	TRBV30	CAWSAGAGNQPQHF	TGTGCCTGGAGTGCAGGGGCCGGCAATCAGCCCCAGCATTTT
15	TRBJ2-1	NA	NA	TRBV9	CASSPSEGRRSEQFF	TGTGCCAGCAGCCCCTCAGAGGGTAGGCGTAGTGAGCAGTTCTTC
14	TRBJ2-7	NA	NA	TRBV27	CASRGGLESYEQYF	TGTGCCAGCAGAGGGGGACTGGAAAGCTACGAGCAGTACTTC
13	TRBJ1-1	NA	NA	TRBV4-1	CASSQNEPGEAFF	TGCGCCAGCAGCCAGAATGAACCAGGTGAAGCTTTCTTT
16	TRBJ2-7	TRBD2	NA	TRBV27	CASSLTSGGSRYEQYF	TGTGCCAGCAGTTTGACTAGCGGGGGGTCTCGCTACGAGCAGTACTTC